This entry lists 22 T cell receptor beta chains sequenced from one sample in a study of cytomegalovirus exposure and HLA in healthy donors. The PCR employed 60 Vbeta primers together with 13 Jbeta primers. Assay used: immunoSEQ multiplex PCR; TCRdb lists only in-frame clones, some missing. The sample comprises over 95,000 clones, 74% of which are singletons, and 2% to 2.5% rests with the top ten. Specimen: PBMCs. These receptors were obtained from a human donor in good health.

The V and J genes are TRBV19 and TRBJ2-5; possible D gene TRBD1, 5 bases. V lost 7 bases and J 2 bases, leaving 14 bases between the germline ends. In germline, CDR1 is LNHDA, CDR2 SQIVND (reference sequence). CDR3 length: 14 residues. The CDR3 region has the DNA TGTGCCAGTACTTCACAGGAATTTCAAGAGACCCAGTACTTC. Its protein is CASTSQEFQETQYF.

This clone showed up many times. The CDR3 protein is CASRPLRKPLSYEQYF. CDR3 coding DNA: TGTGCCAGCAGACCCTTGCGTAAACCCCTCTCCTACGAGCAGTACTTC. The J gene is TRBJ2-7, the V gene TRBV11-2, with D unclear. CDR1 and CDR2 (germline): SGHAT, FQNNGV. This CDR3 is built from 16 residues. V was trimmed by 6 bases and J by 0 bases, leaving 18 bases between them.

The chain joins TRBV7-2 to TRBJ1-1; D ambiguous. CDR1 and CDR2 (germline): SGHTA, FQGNSA. The length of the CDR3 is 13 residues. Trimming pared 1 base from V and 1 base from J, leaving 4 bases between. The CDR3 DNA sequence: TGTGCCAGCAGCTTAGGGGCGAACACTGAAGCTTTCTTT. Residues: CASSLGANTEAFF.

J is TRBJ2-1 and V is TRBV5-1; D perhaps matches TRBD2 (6 bases). With 0 bases removed from V and 9 bases from J, the gap between germline ends came to 19 bases. Germline V gene lookup returns CDR1 SGHRS and CDR2 YFSETQ. The CDR3 is 16 residues long. The CDR3 DNA is TGCGCCAGCAGCTTGGTGGAGACTAGAGGTGGCGGTGAGCAGTTCTTC. This encodes CASSLVETRGGGEQFF. Supplemented by reference TRBV5-1 and TRBJ2-1, the full variable domain reads KAGVTQTPRYLIKTRGQQVTLSCSPISGHRSVSWYQQTPGQGLQFLFEYFSETQRNKGNFPGRFSGRQFSNSRSEMNVSTLELGDSALYLCASSLVETRGGGEQFFGPGTRLTVL.

This rearrangement joins TRBV18 to TRBJ2-1; D may be TRBD2 (5 bases). Germline loops: CDR1 KGHSH, CDR2 LQKENI. This CDR3 spans 15 amino acids. The V end was cut by 2 bases, the J end by 8 bases, with 16 bases between. The CDR3, as DNA: TGTGCCAGCTCACCATATTCCGAGGGTAGGGATGAGCAGTTCTTC. This gives the protein CASSPYSEGRDEQFF.

V usage is TRBV30 and J usage is TRBJ2-3; 7 bases fit TRBD2. This CDR3 region has 15 residues. After removal of 3 bases from V and 0 bases from J, the junction contained 6 bases not matched to a gene. The V gene's germline CDR1 is GTSNPN and CDR2 SVGIG (reference sequence). The CDR3 spells CAWRASGTSTDTQYF. As DNA, the CDR3 is TGTGCCTGGAGAGCTAGCGGAACTAGCACAGATACGCAGTATTTT. The whole variable domain, filled in from reference TRBV30 and TRBJ2-3, reads SQTIHQWPATLVQPVGSPLSLECTVEGTSNPNLYWYRQAAGRGLQLLFYSVGIGQISSEVPQNLSASRPQDRQFILSSKKLLLSDSGFYLCAWRASGTSTDTQYFGPGTRLTVL.

There are a few counts of this clone. The chain is built from TRBV5-4 and TRBJ1-1, with D maybe TRBD1 (6 bases). The CDR3 is made up of 16 amino acids. Germline V gene sequence: CDR1 SGHNT, CDR2 YYREEE (reference sequence). V was cut by 3 bases and J by 1 base, with 16 bases left in between. CDR3 in amino acids: CASSYGPGTKNTEAFF. The DNA for the CDR3 is TGTGCCAGCAGCTATGGCCCCGGGACAAAGAACACTGAAGCTTTCTTT.

This sequence joins TRBV29-1 and TRBJ2-6; D remains unclear. Trimming removed 1 base at V and 4 bases at J, with 5 bases between. This CDR3 has 13 amino acids. Germline V gene data show CDR1 as SQVTM and CDR2 as ANQGSEA. CDR3 bases: TGCAGCGTTGAAGGCGGAGGGGCCAACGTCCTGACTTTC. Its protein is CSVEGGGANVLTF. The whole variable domain, filled in from reference TRBV29-1 and TRBJ2-6, reads SAVISQKPSRDICQRGTSLTIQCQVDSQVTMMFWYRQQPGQSLTLIATANQGSEATYESGFVIDKFPISRPNLTFSTLTVSNMSPEDSSIYLCSVEGGGANVLTFGAGSRLTVL.

This clone has a single count. The genes are TRBV6-1 and TRBJ1-1; 11 bases line up with TRBD1. The germline V gene has CDR1 MNHNS and CDR2 SASEGT. CDR3 size: 13 residues. The V segment lost 6 bases and the J segment 5 bases; nucleotides outside the gene matches: 2. In nucleotides, the CDR3 is TGTGCCAGCAGGGGACAGGGGGGTACTGAAGCTTTCTTT. Its protein product is CASRGQGGTEAFF.

The gene calls are TRBV6-5 and TRBJ2-7; a weak D match, TRBD2 (5 bases). V was clipped by 6 bases and J by 3 bases, with 6 bases between them. Germline assignment: CDR1 MNHEY and CDR2 SVGAGI. This CDR3 comprises 11 residues. Here the CDR3 DNA reads TGTGCCAGCAGCCGGGACTACGAGCAGTACTTC. Protein product: CASSRDYEQYF.

This chain joins TRBV28 and TRBJ2-3; 11 bases match TRBD1. The length of the CDR3 is 15 residues. The V gene end was trimmed by 5 bases and the J gene end by 5 bases; junction bases not matched to a gene: 6. The germline V gene encodes CDR1 MDHEN and CDR2 SYDVKM. DNA of the CDR3: TGTGCCAGCAGTAGGACAGGGGGCGCGGGAGATACGCAGTATTTT. Its protein product is CASSRTGGAGDTQYF.

This chain connects TRBV7-2 to TRBJ2-7, with 12 bases lining up with TRBD2. The CDR3 covers 13 residues. CDR1 and CDR2 (germline): SGHTA, FQGNSA. V shed 3 bases and J 13 bases; nucleotides not matched to a gene: 7. The CDR3 loop is CASSLASGGVCYF. In DNA form, the CDR3 reads TGTGCCAGCAGCTTGGCTAGCGGGGGGGTCTGTTACTTC.

The chain employs TRBV2 and TRBJ2-5; maybe TRBD2 (5 bases). The V gene lost 2 bases and the J gene lost 4 bases, with 14 bases spanning the gap. CDR1 and CDR2 from the germline V gene are SNHLY and FYNNEI. The CDR3 is made up of 15 amino acids. CDR3 region: CASSEHSRAGETQYF. The CDR3 coding sequence is TGTGCCAGCAGTGAACATAGTAGGGCGGGAGAGACCCAGTACTTC.

The rearrangement uses TRBV4-2 and TRBJ1-5; D is perhaps TRBD1 (6 bases). The CDR3 totals 16 residues. Trimming took off 0 bases at V and 5 bases at J, with 14 bases between the two ends. CDR1 and CDR2 (germline): LGHNA, YNFKEQ. CDR3 DNA: TGTGCCAGCAGCCAAGAGTGGGGGCAAACTTATCAGCCCCAGCATTTT. Translating gives CASSQEWGQTYQPQHF.

The V and J genes are TRBV14 and TRBJ1-2, with 12 bases identical to TRBD1. CDR1 SGHDN and CDR2 FVKESK come from the germline V gene. The CDR3 is 16 residues long. V lost 5 bases to trimming and J lost 8 bases; unmatched junction nucleotides: 12. The CDR3 DNA reads TGTGCCAGCAGCACGGGACAGGGGGCGACGATGAGGGGCTACACCTTC. Its translation is CASSTGQGATMRGYTF.

The gene calls are TRBV28 and TRBJ2-7; D is unresolved. Germline CDR1 and CDR2: MDHEN and SYDVKM. V was shortened by 5 bases and J by 6 bases, with 14 bases between the two germline ends. This CDR3 comprises 13 residues. CDR3 sequence (DNA): TGTGCCAGCAGTAGACCGACAAGCTTCGAGCAGTACTTC. As protein: CASSRPTSFEQYF.

A few counts support this clone. V and J are TRBV5-6 and TRBJ1-1, with TRBD1 matching over 7 bases. Germline CDR1 reads SGHDT; CDR2 reads YYEEEE. There are 14 residues in the CDR3. The ends lost 7 bases at V and 2 bases at J; junction bases unmatched: 8. The CDR3 coding sequence is TGTGCCAGCGACGGAGGGACAGACAACACTGAAGCTTTCTTT. This codes for CASDGGTDNTEAFF.

The V call is TRBV11-2, the J call TRBJ2-5, with D possibly being TRBD1 (5 bases). Germline assignment: CDR1 SGHAT and CDR2 FQNNGV. The CDR3 consists of 15 residues. Deletions cut 5 bases from V and 3 bases from J, with 16 bases between. CDR3 amino acids: CASSIQGLVKETQYF. CDR3 nucleotide sequence: TGTGCCAGCAGCATTCAGGGTCTAGTAAAAGAGACCCAGTACTTC.

The rearrangement uses TRBV29-1 and TRBJ2-1, with TRBD2 identical over 11 bases. The CDR3 is made up of 14 amino acids. The germline V gene encodes CDR1 SQVTM and CDR2 ANQGSEA. J was trimmed by 9 bases and V by 3 bases; bases with no gene match: 7. The CDR3 here is CSVDRLAGGLEQFF. As DNA, the CDR3 is TGCAGCGTTGATAGGCTAGCGGGAGGACTTGAGCAGTTCTTC.

V and J are TRBV2 and TRBJ2-2; TRBD2 agrees at 10 bases. Germline V lookup: CDR1 SNHLY, CDR2 FYNNEI. The V and J ends lost 6 bases and 5 bases, in that order; junction bases with no gene match: 15. There are 18 residues in the CDR3. The CDR3 bases are TGTGCCAGCAGCGAAAGAGAAACGGGACTAGCGAGTACCGGGGAGCTGTTTTTT. This translates into CASSERETGLASTGELFF.

V is TRBV15 and J is TRBJ2-1, with D perhaps TRBD2 (5 bases). The germline V gene encodes CDR1 LNHNV and CDR2 YYDKDF (reference sequence). There are 14 residues in the CDR3. The V end lost 5 bases, the J end lost 6 bases, and 14 bases lay between the germline ends. This CDR3 reads CATSEGHGANEQFF. The CDR3 coding sequence is TGTGCCACCAGCGAGGGCCATGGCGCCAATGAGCAGTTCTTC.

Remarks on this clone: The sample carries other DNA sequences with the same CDR3. The chain uses TRBV7-2 and TRBJ1-4, with TRBD1 identical over 8 bases. The V gene's germline CDR1 is SGHTA and CDR2 FQGNSA. Losses at the gene ends were 3 bases for V and 8 bases for J; bases not matched to a gene: 5. This CDR3 is 14 amino acids long. The CDR3 bases are TGTGCCAGCAGCTTCGACAGGGGCCGCGAAAAACTGTTTTTT. Translation gives CASSFDRGREKLFF.